This is a list of T cell receptor beta chains from one sample in a study of Ad26.COV2.S vaccination and SARS-CoV-2 variants. TCRdb's table, derived via immunoSEQ multiplex PCR, lists solely in-frame clones and lacks some. Of about 480,000 clones in the sample, roughly nine tenths were seen once. Here the sequenced sample was peripheral blood, taken in a trial of Ad26.COV2.S vaccine versus placebo. Receptor source: a person between 18 and 59 years old who received the Ad26.COV2.S COVID-19 vaccine or a placebo. The conserved cysteine and the conserved F or W are not part of the CDR3 here. Size is stated for part of the rows, as once, few or many counts, or as a class when the clone is expanded.

clone size	V gene	CDR3 protein
NA	TRBV19	ASSIGQERNTEAF
NA	TRBV7-3	ASSLQQNTGELF
once	TRBV28	ASSDPTYYEQY
NA	TRBV15	ATVGRGNPEAF
few	TRBV19	ASRQEETQY
NA	TRBV18	ASSPTSGRMYTQY
NA	TRBV19	ASRKGERGNIQY
NA	TRBV19	ASSISKGNYGYT
NA	TRBV21-1	ASSGGDFSGANVLT
NA	TRBV29-1	STREAGELF
NA	TRBV25-1	ASSELASGPDTQY
NA	TRBV6-6	ASRPSGHSRETQY
NA	TRBV7-9	ASSLGFSGLFNEKLF
NA	TRBV6-2/TRBV6-3	ASSQMLGTQKIYEQY
NA	TRBV29-1	SVGRGLGTEAF
NA	TRBV10-3	AISDGRRLNSPLH
once	TRBV10-2	ASSLSGTYEQY
NA	TRBV5-1	ASSSLSGLPYEQY
NA	TRBV14	ASRPRGMNTEAF
NA	TRBV5-6	ASSLPGNLGETQY
NA	TRBV4-2	ASSQARGNQPQH
NA	TRBV5-1	ASSLIAPGELF
NA	TRBV19	ASSLGRAAF
once	TRBV27	ASSSQLLRGGEKLF
NA	TRBV30	AWRQANTEAF
NA	TRBV25-1	APPGAGGNEQF
NA	TRBV4-1	ASSRDSSYNSPLH
NA	TRBV6-2/TRBV6-3	ASSYDRTGVPYEQY
NA	TRBV7-9	ASSMDTKGEKLF
NA	TRBV6-5	ASRGTVLSSYEQY